One and the same sample provided the 26 T cell receptor beta chains below, sequenced in a study of spatial heterogeneity in lung cancer. TCRdb reprocessed the 5' RACE reads with MiXCR, giving one entry per CDR3 protein. The sample comprises about 86,000 distinct CDR3 sequences, 10% to 15% of which are singletons, and 3.5% to 5.5% rests with the top ten. Time point: sample taken at primary tumor resection. Whole RNA came from tumor, nontumor lung or frozen PBMC and was sequenced without being sorted. This specimen consisted of PBMCs, obtained at surgery. These receptors were collected from a male donor with early-stage non-small cell lung cancer.

This clonotype occurred a few times. The J gene is TRBJ2-3, the V gene TRBV3-1; D not certain. In germline, CDR1 is LGHDT, CDR2 YNNKEL (reference sequence). V dropped 0 bases and J dropped 5 bases, with 15 bases sitting between them. The CDR3 length is 16 residues. The CDR3 sequence is CASSQDAVAGLDTQYF. DNA for the CDR3: TGTGCCAGCAGCCAAGATGCAGTGGCAGGATTAGATACGCAGTATTTT.

This clonotype was observed many times. The chain is built from TRBV3-1 and TRBJ1-3; possible D gene TRBD1, 5 bases. Per the germline V gene, CDR1 is LGHDT and CDR2 is YNNKEL (reference sequence). CDR3 length: 17 residues. V was cut by 4 bases and J by 0 bases, with 16 bases left in between. The CDR3: CASSRLGGAISGNTIYF. CDR3 in DNA: TGTGCCAGCAGCCGCTTAGGAGGGGCCATCTCTGGAAACACCATATATTTT.

The genes are TRBV9 and TRBJ2-1, with TRBD2 matching 10 bases. This CDR3 is built from 17 residues. V lost 3 bases, J lost 7 bases, and 13 bases stayed unmatched. Germline V CDR1 and CDR2: SGDLS, YYNGEE. The CDR3 is CASSARLAGGGNNEQFF. The CDR3 DNA is TGTGCCAGCAGCGCCCGGTTAGCGGGAGGAGGGAATAATGAGCAGTTCTTC.

This clonotype was seen a handful of times. The J gene is TRBJ2-5, the V gene TRBV9, with D uncertain. Between the trimmed V and J ends, which lost 4 bases and 5 bases, there was a span of 6 bases. The CDR3 sequence is 11 residues long. Germline CDR1 is SGDLS and CDR2 is YYNGEE. The chain's CDR3 is CASSIRETQYF. CDR3 in DNA: TGTGCCAGCAGCATCCGGGAGACCCAGTACTTC.

This clonotype has only a few counts. V and J are TRBV19 and TRBJ2-2; the match to TRBD2 covers 7 bases. The CDR3 is made up of 15 amino acids. Germline CDR1 reads LNHDA; CDR2 reads SQIVND (reference sequence). Unmatched junction bases numbered 4, after V lost 2 bases and J lost 4 bases. CDR3 bases: TGTGCCAGTAGTATATCCGCGGGAGTCACCGGGGAGCTGTTTTTT. Translating it yields CASSISAGVTGELFF.

This chain joins TRBV20-1 and TRBJ1-2; D gene unclear. V dropped 0 bases and J dropped 8 bases, with 22 bases sitting between them. Germline V gives CDR1 DFQATT, CDR2 SNEGSKA (reference sequence). CDR3 length: 16 amino acids. The CDR3: CSAREGNQVIRDGYTF. The CDR3 nucleotides are TGCAGTGCTAGAGAGGGAAATCAGGTGATCAGAGACGGCTACACCTTC.

The V and J genes are TRBV7-2 and TRBJ2-7; 11 nucleotides line up with TRBD1. J gave up 9 bases and V 2 bases, and 6 bases lay outside the gene matches. Germline loops: CDR1 SGHTA, CDR2 FQGNSA. The CDR3 has 14 amino acids. Here the CDR3 reads CASSLRGQGARQYF. CDR3 sequence (DNA): TGTGCCAGCAGCTTAAGAGGACAGGGGGCTCGGCAGTACTTC.

This clonotype was counted many times. The chain joins TRBV20-1 to TRBJ2-7, with TRBD2 matching 11 bases. The CDR3 is 14 residues long. Looked up from germline, CDR1 is DFQATT and CDR2 is SNEGSKA (reference sequence). After removal of 3 bases from V and 6 bases from J, the junction contained 7 bases not matched to a gene. CDR3 coding DNA: TGCAGTGCTAGGGAGACTAGCGGGGTTTCCGAGCAGTACTTC. It specifies CSARETSGVSEQYF.

This clonotype was seen more than once but under ten times. The CDR3 loop reads CASSESPRGSSYEQYF. Written as DNA, the CDR3 is TGTGCCAGCAGTGAATCTCCCAGGGGATCCTCCTACGAGCAGTACTTC. V is TRBV6-4 and J is TRBJ2-7, with TRBD1 as a possible D gene (6 bases). The germline V gene has CDR1 MRHNA and CDR2 SNTAGT. The V end lost 3 bases, the J end lost 0 bases, and 15 bases lay between the germline ends. The CDR3 is made up of 16 amino acids.

This clonotype has a handful of counts. V and J are TRBV5-4 and TRBJ2-1; D is unclear. CDR1 is SGHNT and CDR2 is YYREEE in the germline V gene (reference sequence). Between the trimmed V and J ends, which lost 4 bases and 6 bases, there was a span of 14 bases. The CDR3 length is 14 residues. This CDR3 reads CASSADPSGNEQFF. As DNA, the CDR3 is TGTGCCAGCAGCGCGGACCCCTCAGGCAATGAGCAGTTCTTC.

The chain joins TRBV7-2 to TRBJ2-3; 10 bases fit TRBD2. Germline trimming cut 4 bases from V and 3 bases from J; bases unmatched to any gene: 1. CDR1 is SGHTA and CDR2 is FQGNSA in the germline V gene. The CDR3 is 14 amino acids. The CDR3 sequence: CASSWTSGTDTQYF. The DNA for the CDR3 is TGTGCCAGCAGCTGGACTAGCGGTACAGATACGCAGTATTTT.

This clonotype was seen many times. V gene TRBV12-3 or TRBV12-4 combines with J gene TRBJ1-1, with 8 bases identical to TRBD1. Trimming at V came to 5 bases and at J to 1 base, leaving 3 bases not matched to a gene. The CDR3 sequence is 14 residues long. CDR3 amino acids: CASSTTGGNTEAFF. The CDR3 DNA reads as TGTGCCAGCAGTACTACAGGGGGGAACACTGAAGCTTTCTTT.

The J gene is TRBJ2-2, the V gene TRBV27; D gene unclear. CDR3 size: 16 residues. Germline CDR1 MNHEY, CDR2 SMNVEV (reference sequence). Between the trimmed V and J ends, which lost 0 bases and 7 bases, there was a span of 15 bases. As DNA, the CDR3 is TGTGCCAGCAGTTTATCGAGCAGGAGAAGGGACGGGGAGCTGTTTTTT. Its protein is CASSLSSRRRDGELFF.

This clonotype was counted ten times or more. This chain links TRBV11-2 with TRBJ2-3; D unclear. The germline V gene has CDR1 SGHAT and CDR2 FQNNGV. There are 13 residues in the CDR3. The ends were cut back, 3 bases at V and 2 bases at J, with 6 bases in the middle. The CDR3 DNA follows: TGTGCCAGCAGCTTCGGCTTCACAGATACGCAGTATTTT. Translated, it gives CASSFGFTDTQYF.

The J gene is TRBJ2-1, the V gene TRBV29-1; weak D call: TRBD2 (5 bases). The CDR3 loop spans 15 amino acids. V was cut by 3 bases and J by 5 bases, with 17 bases left in between. The germline V gene encodes CDR1 SQVTM and CDR2 ANQGSEA. This CDR3 reads CSVEGWELPHNEQFF. The DNA of the CDR3 is TGCAGCGTTGAGGGGTGGGAGCTCCCCCACAATGAGCAGTTCTTC.

The gene calls are TRBV4-1 and TRBJ2-2, with 8 bases fitting TRBD1. The ends lost 4 bases at V and 1 base at J; junction bases unmatched: 5. The CDR3 extends over 16 amino acids. Germline lookup yields CDR1 MGHRA and CDR2 YSYEKL. CDR3 nucleotides: TGCGCCAGCAGCCTCGACAGGGGACTGAACACCGGGGAGCTGTTTTTT. This encodes CASSLDRGLNTGELFF.

The chain joins TRBV7-3 to TRBJ2-6, with 7 bases aligning to TRBD1. The CDR3 runs to 18 residues. Germline V gene lookup returns CDR1 SGHTA and CDR2 FQGTGA. V trimming: 5 bases; J trimming: 0 bases; junction bases outside the gene matches: 10. The CDR3 here is CASSLPGQIISGANVLTF. CDR3 nucleotide sequence: TGTGCCAGCAGCCTTCCGGGACAGATAATCTCTGGGGCCAACGTCCTGACTTTC.

The rearrangement joins TRBV12-3 or TRBV12-4 to TRBJ2-2; D is unclear. Trimming stripped 2 bases from V and 2 bases from J, with 9 bases between. The CDR3 is 15 residues long. The CDR3 spells CASSLKTINTGELFF. The CDR3 region has the DNA TGTGCCAGCAGTTTAAAGACAATAAACACCGGGGAGCTGTTTTTT.

The chain links TRBV3-1 to TRBJ2-5, with unresolved D. The CDR3 contains 16 residues. Germline V CDR1 and CDR2: LGHDT, YNNKEL (reference sequence). V was trimmed by 2 bases and J by 5 bases, leaving 18 bases between them. As DNA, the CDR3 is TGTGCCAGCAGCCAAACCTCCGGGCAAAGCTGGGAGACCCAGTACTTC. Its protein is CASSQTSGQSWETQYF.

J is TRBJ2-5 and V is TRBV12-3 or TRBV12-4, with D maybe TRBD2 (5 bases). CDR3 length: 15 amino acids. Trimming removed 2 bases at V and 1 base at J, with 11 bases between. CDR3 amino acids: CASSLRAGLQETQYF. The CDR3 DNA sequence: TGTGCCAGCAGTTTAAGGGCGGGCCTCCAAGAGACCCAGTACTTC.

The genes are TRBV19 and TRBJ2-1; TRBD1 or TRBD2 may be the D gene (7 bases each). CDR3 length equals 16 residues. CDR1 and CDR2 (germline): LNHDA, SQIVND (reference sequence). Trimming left V 1 base short and J 4 bases short, with 14 bases between. As DNA, the CDR3 is TGTGCCAGTAGTATAGTAAGCGGGACAGCATACAATGAGCAGTTCTTC. This codes for CASSIVSGTAYNEQFF.

The rearrangement uses TRBV29-1 and TRBJ1-2, with a weak D call TRBD1 (5 bases). CDR1 SQVTM and CDR2 ANQGSEA come from the germline V gene. Trimming took 6 bases from V and 4 from J, leaving 12 bases between them. This CDR3 is built from 12 residues. Written as DNA, the CDR3 is TGCAGCGTGTCAGTGGACACCTATGGCTACACCTTC. As protein: CSVSVDTYGYTF.

The genes are TRBV19 and TRBJ1-5; no definite D call. Germline V gene lookup returns CDR1 LNHDA and CDR2 SQIVND (reference sequence). The V and J ends lost 2 bases and 4 bases respectively, with 9 bases between them. The CDR3 is 14 residues long. CDR3 amino acids: CASSIRPGNQPQHF. The CDR3 DNA sequence: TGTGCCAGTAGTATAAGGCCGGGGAATCAGCCCCAGCATTTT. Combining the CDR3 with reference TRBV19 and TRBJ1-5 gives the whole variable domain DGGITQSPKYLFRKEGQNVTLSCEQNLNHDAMYWYRQDPGQGLRLIYYSQIVNDFQKGDIAEGYSVSREKKESFPLTVTSAQKNPTAFYLCASSIRPGNQPQHFGDGTRLSIL.

This chain connects TRBV7-7 to TRBJ2-1; TRBD2 agrees at 14 bases. J gave up 5 bases and V 5 bases, and 2 bases lay outside the gene matches. This CDR3 contains 15 residues. Germline CDR1 is SSHAT and CDR2 is FNYEAQ (reference sequence). CDR3 protein: CASSMGLAGDNEQFF. The CDR3 nucleotides are TGTGCCAGCAGCATGGGACTAGCGGGGGACAATGAGCAGTTCTTC. Combining the CDR3 with reference TRBV7-7 and TRBJ2-1 gives the whole variable domain GAGVSQSPRYKVTKRGQDVTLRCDPISSHATLYWYQQALGQGPEFLTYFNYEAQPDKSGLPSDRFSAERPEGSISTLTIQRTEQRDSAMYRCASSMGLAGDNEQFFGPGTRLTVL.

This clonotype was seen only a few times. This chain connects TRBV15 to TRBJ2-1; 7 positions match TRBD1. This CDR3 is built from 17 residues. Germline V lookup: CDR1 LNHNV, CDR2 YYDKDF (reference sequence). V lost 0 bases and J lost 3; bases outside the gene matches: 8. CDR3 DNA sequence: TGTGCCACCAGCAGAGATAGAGGGGGCGGTGACTACAATGAGCAGTTCTTC. Translation gives CATSRDRGGGDYNEQFF.

This clonotype turned up a few times. The V gene is TRBV5-1, the J gene TRBJ2-2; D not certain. This CDR3 comprises 14 residues. CDR1 SGHRS and CDR2 YFSETQ come from the germline V gene. V lost 0 bases to trimming and J lost 4 bases, with 7 bases between them. The CDR3 spells CASSLERATGELFF. The CDR3 DNA is TGCGCCAGCAGCTTGGAACGGGCCACCGGGGAGCTGTTTTTT.